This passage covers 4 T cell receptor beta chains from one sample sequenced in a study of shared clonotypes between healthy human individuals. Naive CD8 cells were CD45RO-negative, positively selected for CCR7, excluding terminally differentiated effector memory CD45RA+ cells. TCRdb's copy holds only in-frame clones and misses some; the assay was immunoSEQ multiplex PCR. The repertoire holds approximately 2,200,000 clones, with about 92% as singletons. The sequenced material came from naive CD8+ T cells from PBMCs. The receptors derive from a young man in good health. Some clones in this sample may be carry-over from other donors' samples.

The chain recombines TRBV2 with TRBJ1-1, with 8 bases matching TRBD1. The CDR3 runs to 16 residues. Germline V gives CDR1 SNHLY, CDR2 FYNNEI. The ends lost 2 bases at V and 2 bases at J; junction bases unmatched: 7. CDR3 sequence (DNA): TGTGCCAGCAGTGAAAGGTTGACAGGGGTAAACACTGAAGCTTTCTTT. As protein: CASSERLTGVNTEAFF.

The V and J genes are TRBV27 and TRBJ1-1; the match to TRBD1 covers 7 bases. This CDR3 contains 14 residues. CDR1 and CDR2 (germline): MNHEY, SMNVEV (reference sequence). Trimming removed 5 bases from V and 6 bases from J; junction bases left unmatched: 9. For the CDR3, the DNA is TGTGCCAGCAGTATGACAGGGTACCTCGCTGAAGCTTTCTTT. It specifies CASSMTGYLAEAFF.

CDR3 loop: CASIGEDYGYTF. The CDR3 nucleotides are TGTGCCAGCATAGGGGAGGACTATGGCTACACCTTC. The V and J genes are TRBV7-9 and TRBJ1-2, with D perhaps TRBD1 (5 bases). The CDR3 sequence is 12 residues long. Trimming removed 7 bases from V and 3 bases from J, with 9 bases in between. Per germline, CDR1 SEHNR and CDR2 FQNEAQ (reference sequence).

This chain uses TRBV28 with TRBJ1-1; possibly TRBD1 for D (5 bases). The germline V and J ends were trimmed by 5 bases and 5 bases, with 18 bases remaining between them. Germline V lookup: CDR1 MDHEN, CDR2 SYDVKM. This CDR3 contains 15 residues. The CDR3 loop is CASSQPTDIRTEAFF. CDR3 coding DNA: TGTGCCAGCAGTCAGCCGACAGACATTAGGACTGAAGCTTTCTTT.